A selection of T cell receptor beta chains follows, all from one sample in a study of cytomegalovirus exposure and HLA in healthy donors. Method: immunoSEQ multiplex PCR; TCRdb's copy keeps in-frame clones and lacks some. The sample includes 100,000 to 150,000 clones, 65% to 75% of them seen just once. The sequenced material came from PBMCs. These receptors all come from a man aged 35 to 55 in good health and CMV-seropositive. Both conserved end residues are trimmed from each CDR3. The order of the fields is J gene, V gene, CDR3 protein.

TRBJ2-3 | TRBV28 | ASSPGHPGPTDTQY
TRBJ2-7 | TRBV6-5 | ASRDRGYEQY
TRBJ2-1 | TRBV15 | ATSRRLGDEQF
TRBJ2-1 | TRBV5-1 | ASSWTGTSEYNEQF
TRBJ1-1 | TRBV18 | ASSQTGVGTEAF
TRBJ2-2 | TRBV7-2 | ASSLPIFSLPGELF
TRBJ2-7 | TRBV15 | ATSRASLGLRYEQY
TRBJ2-5 | TRBV5-1 | ASSWKGEETQY
TRBJ2-2 | TRBV5-1 | ASSWTGGDTGELF
TRBJ1-1 | TRBV14 | ASSHRGPNTEAF
TRBJ2-7 | TRBV29-1 | SGTGGSSYEQY
TRBJ1-3 | TRBV28 | ASRVGTGNGNTIY
TRBJ2-5 | TRBV28 | ASSLWTKGETQY
TRBJ2-6 | TRBV5-8 | ASSLSTVFGGANVLT
TRBJ2-1 | TRBV9 | ASSSGTSGNEQF
TRBJ2-5 | TRBV27 | ASSPGTRQETQY
TRBJ2-1 | TRBV28 | ASSFSLGGVRPNEQF
TRBJ2-2 | TRBV13 | ASSLASGGNPGELF
TRBJ2-3 | TRBV28 | ASLKQGPDTQY
TRBJ2-1 | TRBV5-1 | ASSLVASGPRDEQF
TRBJ2-7 | TRBV4-1 | ASSQGRTYEQY
TRBJ1-1 | TRBV5-1 | ASSLGVVNTEAF
TRBJ2-1 | TRBV9 | ASSPRDRGNYEQF
TRBJ1-4 | TRBV4-2 | ASSQDVTGGMGTNEKLF
TRBJ2-1 | TRBV6-6 | ASSRLAGYNEQF
TRBJ2-2 | TRBV7-9 | ASRGDRVETGELF
- | TRBV5-6 | ASSYQREASYEQY
TRBJ1-1 | TRBV5-1 | ASSLKGQLTEAF
TRBJ1-5 | TRBV27 | ASSNRGDQPQH
TRBJ2-7 | TRBV6-6 | ASKPAGNEQY
TRBJ2-1 | TRBV5-1 | ASSLASITGGEQF
TRBJ1-4 | TRBV1 | TSSCHRDSNEKLF
TRBJ2-1 | TRBV7-9 | ASSPRDRMLNNEQF
TRBJ2-7 | TRBV4-1 | ASSGGGGFSSYEQY
TRBJ2-5 | TRBV28 | ASRTLRRGQETQY
TRBJ2-7 | TRBV30 | AWSVLGYEQY
TRBJ2-7 | TRBV2 | ASTRQVWYEQY
TRBJ2-5 | TRBV14 | ASSPYQGQGETQY
TRBJ2-7 | TRBV6-5 | ASSRVSGGDYEQY
TRBJ1-2 | TRBV7-2 | ASSLDGGAKGYT
TRBJ2-5 | TRBV11-3 | ASSLSQGNRGLETQY
TRBJ1-1 | TRBV29-1 | SVQGADAEAF
TRBJ2-6 | TRBV19 | ASRGRSISGANVLT
TRBJ1-1 | TRBV10-3 | ATQQGTTEAF
TRBJ1-2 | TRBV5-1 | ASSPGAGGVNYGYT